Listed here is a single TCR beta chain. Its antigen is unidentified. Oncomine TCR Beta short-read sequencing was applied to DNA from cultured CD4+ T cells. TCRdb called the PCR reads again in MiXCR, with one record for every CDR3 protein. This sample has almost 15,000 distinct CDR3 sequences, with less than 60% found just once. The data originate from a study of vaccination and CD4 T cells after COVID-19. CDR3 size: 13 residues. The V gene lost 5 bases and the J gene lost 2 bases, with 9 bases spanning the gap. Germline-derived CDR1 and CDR2 are SGHDN and FVKESK. This sample's treatment: roughly 11-day PBMC culture with coronavirus spike peptide pools or control peptides (ViraFEST assay).

The receptor was derived from a human donor who had recovered from COVID-19. V is TRBV14 and J is TRBJ1-2; no clear D gene. The source material was CD4+ T cells from blood, cultured in vitro, sampled before SARS-CoV-2 vaccination. CDR3 residues: CASSTGHNYGYTF. CDR3 bases: TGTGCCAGCAGCACGGGCCACAACTATGGCTACACCTTC.